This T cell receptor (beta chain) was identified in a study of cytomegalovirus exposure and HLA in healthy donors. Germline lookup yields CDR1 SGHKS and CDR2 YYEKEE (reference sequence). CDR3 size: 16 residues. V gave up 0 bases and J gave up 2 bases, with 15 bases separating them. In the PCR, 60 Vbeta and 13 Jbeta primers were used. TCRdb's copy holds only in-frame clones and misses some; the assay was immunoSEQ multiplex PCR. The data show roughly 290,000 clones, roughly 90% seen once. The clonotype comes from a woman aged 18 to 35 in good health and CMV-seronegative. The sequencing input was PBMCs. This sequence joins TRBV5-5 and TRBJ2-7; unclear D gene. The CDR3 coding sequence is TGTGCCAGCAGCTTGGCCTGGGCAGCAAGAACCTACGAGCAGTACTTC. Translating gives CASSLAWAARTYEQYF.